This TCR beta chain was recovered during a study of T-cell reconstitution after alpha-beta-depleted transplantation in children. In this sample, this clonotype turned up many times. The antigen remains unidentified. Unique molecular identifiers were used in preparing the TCRbeta library. MiXCR, run by TCRdb on the PCR reads, gives a single entry per CDR3 protein. The sample lists more than 200,000 distinct CDR3 sequences, roughly a quarter seen once, with around 4.8% in the top ten. Notes on the study in general: After transplant, high TCRbeta diversity at day 60 in some patients arose from surviving recipient T cells and thymic progenitors. Expanded graft clones, several hundred of them, were reportedly the source of alpha-beta T cells about two months after transplant. T-cell counts and diversity were attributed mostly to newly produced T cells one year after transplant.

The source material was PBMCs, mostly from graft donor cells, sampled 360 days after TCRalphabeta/CD19-depleted stem cell transplant. The clonotype comes from a female patient aged 2 to 10 who had a stem cell transplant for congenital amegakaryocytic thrombocytopenia, so the T cells may come from the graft donor.

The CDR3 DNA reads TGTGCCAGCAGTTTCTTTCAGGGGGCTAATGAAAAACTGTTTTTT. It encodes CASSFFQGANEKLFF. This sequence joins TRBV12-3 or TRBV12-4 and TRBJ1-4; 7 bases are a match to TRBD1. The trim removed 3 bases at V and 3 bases at J, leaving 4 bases unmatched. This CDR3 is built from 15 residues.